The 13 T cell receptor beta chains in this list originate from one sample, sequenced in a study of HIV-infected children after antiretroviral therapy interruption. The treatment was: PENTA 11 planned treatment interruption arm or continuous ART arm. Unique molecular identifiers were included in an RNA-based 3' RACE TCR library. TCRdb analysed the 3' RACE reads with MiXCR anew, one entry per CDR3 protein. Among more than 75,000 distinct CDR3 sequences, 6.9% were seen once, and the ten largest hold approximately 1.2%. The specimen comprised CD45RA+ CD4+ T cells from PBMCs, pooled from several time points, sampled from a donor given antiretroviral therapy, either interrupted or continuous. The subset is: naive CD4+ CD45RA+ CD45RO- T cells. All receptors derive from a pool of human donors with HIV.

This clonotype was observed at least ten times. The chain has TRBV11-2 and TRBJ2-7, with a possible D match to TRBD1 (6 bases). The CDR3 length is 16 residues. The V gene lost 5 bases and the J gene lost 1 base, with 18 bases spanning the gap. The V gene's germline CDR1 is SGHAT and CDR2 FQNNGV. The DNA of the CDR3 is TGTGCCAGCAGCCCAGGGTCCCCGGGACATTCCTACGAGCAGTACTTC. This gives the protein CASSPGSPGHSYEQYF.

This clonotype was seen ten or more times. DNA of the CDR3: TGCAGCGCCGACCGGGGGCAAATTTACAATGAGCAGTTCTTC. It codes for CSADRGQIYNEQFF. V usage is TRBV29-1 and J usage is TRBJ2-1, with D tentatively TRBD1 or TRBD2 (6 bases each). CDR3 size: 14 residues. V lost 7 bases, J lost 4 bases, and 17 bases lay in between. CDR1 and CDR2 from the germline V gene are SQVTM and ANQGSEA.

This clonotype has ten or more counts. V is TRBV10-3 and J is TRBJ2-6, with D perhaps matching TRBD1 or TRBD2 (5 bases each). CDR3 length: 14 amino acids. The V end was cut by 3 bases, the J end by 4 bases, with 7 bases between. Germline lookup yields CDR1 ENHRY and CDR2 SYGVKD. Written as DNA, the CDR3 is TGTGCCATCAGTGACGAGGGGGGGGCCAACGTCCTGACTTTC. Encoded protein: CAISDEGGANVLTF.

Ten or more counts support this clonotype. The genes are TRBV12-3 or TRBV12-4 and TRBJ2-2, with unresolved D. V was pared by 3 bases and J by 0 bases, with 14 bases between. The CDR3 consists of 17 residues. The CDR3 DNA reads TGTGCCAGCAGTTTTATAAGCTTGACGGCGAACACCGGGGAGCTGTTTTTT. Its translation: CASSFISLTANTGELFF.

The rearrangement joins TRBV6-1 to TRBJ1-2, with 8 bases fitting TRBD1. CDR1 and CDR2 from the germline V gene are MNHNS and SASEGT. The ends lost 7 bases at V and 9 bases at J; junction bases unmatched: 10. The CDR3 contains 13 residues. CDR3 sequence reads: CASNPDRGLRYTF. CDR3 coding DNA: TGTGCCAGCAACCCCGACAGGGGCCTCCGCTACACCTTC.

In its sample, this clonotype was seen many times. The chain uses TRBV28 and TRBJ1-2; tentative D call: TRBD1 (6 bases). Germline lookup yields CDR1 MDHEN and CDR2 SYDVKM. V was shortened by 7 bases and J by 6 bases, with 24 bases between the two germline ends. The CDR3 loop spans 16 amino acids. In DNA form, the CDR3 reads TGTGCCAGCAACGAAGGGGGGGCTGCCGTCTATAATGGCTACACCTTC. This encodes CASNEGGAAVYNGYTF.

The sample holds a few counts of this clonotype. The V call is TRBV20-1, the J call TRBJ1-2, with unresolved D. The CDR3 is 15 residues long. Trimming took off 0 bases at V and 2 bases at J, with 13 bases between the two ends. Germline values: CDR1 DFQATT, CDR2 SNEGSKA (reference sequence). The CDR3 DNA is TGCAGTGCTAGAGAAGCGTTGGGTGCGAACTATGGCTACACCTTC. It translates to CSAREALGANYGYTF.

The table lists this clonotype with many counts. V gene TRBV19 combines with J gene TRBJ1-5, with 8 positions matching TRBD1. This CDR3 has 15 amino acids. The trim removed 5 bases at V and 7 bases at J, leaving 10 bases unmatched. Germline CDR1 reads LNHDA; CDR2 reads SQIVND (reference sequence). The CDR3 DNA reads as TGTGCCAGTAGTCCCCAGGACAGGGTCGGGCAGCCCCAGCATTTT. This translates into CASSPQDRVGQPQHF.

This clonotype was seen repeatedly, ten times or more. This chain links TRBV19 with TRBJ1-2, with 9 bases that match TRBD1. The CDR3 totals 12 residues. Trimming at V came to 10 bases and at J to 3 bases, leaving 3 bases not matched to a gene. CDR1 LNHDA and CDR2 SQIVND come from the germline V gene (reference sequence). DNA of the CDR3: TGTGCCACACAGGGGGCGGACTATGGCTACACCTTC. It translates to CATQGADYGYTF.

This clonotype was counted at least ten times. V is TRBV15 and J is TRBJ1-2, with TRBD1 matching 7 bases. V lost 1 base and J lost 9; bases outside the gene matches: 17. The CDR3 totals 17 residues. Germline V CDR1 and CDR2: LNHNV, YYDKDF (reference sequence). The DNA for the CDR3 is TGTGCCACCAGCAGAGGAGAGGGGAGGGGGCTTACGTCTAGCTACACCTTC. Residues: CATSRGEGRGLTSSYTF. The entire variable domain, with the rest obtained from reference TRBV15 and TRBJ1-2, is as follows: DAMVIQNPRYQVTQFGKPVTLSCSQTLNHNVMYWYQQKSSQAPKLLFHYYDKDFNNEADTPDNFQSRRPNTSFCFLDIRSPGLGDTAMYLCATSRGEGRGLTSSYTFGSGTRLTVV.

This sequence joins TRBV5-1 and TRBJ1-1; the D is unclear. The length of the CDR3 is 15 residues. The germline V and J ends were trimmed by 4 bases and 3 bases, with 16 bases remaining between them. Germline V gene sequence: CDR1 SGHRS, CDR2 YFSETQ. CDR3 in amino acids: CASSMQPGSYTEAFF. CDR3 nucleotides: TGCGCCAGCAGCATGCAGCCGGGCTCATACACTGAAGCTTTCTTT.

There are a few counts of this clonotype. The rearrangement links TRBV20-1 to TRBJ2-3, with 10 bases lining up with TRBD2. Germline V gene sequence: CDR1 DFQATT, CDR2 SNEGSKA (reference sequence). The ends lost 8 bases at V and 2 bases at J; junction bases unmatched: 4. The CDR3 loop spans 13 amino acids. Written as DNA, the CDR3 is TGCAGTCCACTAGCGGGGCTCACAGATACGCAGTATTTT. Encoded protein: CSPLAGLTDTQYF.

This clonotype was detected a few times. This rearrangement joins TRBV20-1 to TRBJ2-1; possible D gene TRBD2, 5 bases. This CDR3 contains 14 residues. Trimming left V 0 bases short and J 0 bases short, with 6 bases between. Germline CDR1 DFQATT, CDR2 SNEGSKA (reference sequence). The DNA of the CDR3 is TGCAGTGCTAGAGAGGGGAGCTCCTACAATGAGCAGTTCTTC. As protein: CSAREGSSYNEQFF.